This passage covers 32 T cell receptor beta chains from one sample sequenced in a study of cytomegalovirus exposure and HLA in healthy donors. This PCR relied on a set of 60 Vbeta primers and 13 Jbeta primers. Libraries were prepared by immunoSEQ multiplex PCR; TCRdb keeps only in-frame clonotypes and omits some of them. The repertoire holds about 150,000 clones, with around four fifths as singletons. Sequencing was done on a sample of PBMCs. The receptors derive from a woman in her thirties in good health and CMV-seronegative.

This chain uses TRBV7-8 with TRBJ1-2; the match to TRBD1 covers 8 bases. CDR3 length: 13 amino acids. J lost 5 bases, V lost 1 base, and 0 bases had no gene match. From germline, CDR1 is SGHVS and CDR2 FQNEAQ. The CDR3 loop is CASSLGTGYGYTF. The CDR3 bases are TGTGCCAGCAGCTTAGGGACAGGGTATGGCTACACCTTC.

Turning to this clone: Other DNA sequences within the sample encode an identical CDR3. The genes are TRBV18 and TRBJ2-7, with D uncertain. Germline V lookup: CDR1 KGHSH, CDR2 LQKENI. V was shortened by 0 bases and J by 0 bases, with 3 bases between the two germline ends. The CDR3 has 13 amino acids. The CDR3 sequence: CASSPPSSYEQYF. The CDR3 region has the DNA TGTGCCAGCTCACCACCGAGCTCCTACGAGCAGTACTTC.

This chain uses TRBV6-5 with TRBJ2-5, with a weak D call TRBD2 (6 bases). Germline CDR1 MNHEY, CDR2 SVGAGI. Trimming shortened V by 5 bases and J by 3 bases, and 16 bases separated the two germline ends. The length of the CDR3 is 15 residues. CDR3 coding DNA: TGTGCCAGCAGTCCGGGACTGACTTCGGAAGAGACCCAGTACTTC. Protein product: CASSPGLTSEETQYF.

The genes are TRBV9 and TRBJ1-2; D not certain. This CDR3 comprises 18 residues. Germline values: CDR1 SGDLS, CDR2 YYNGEE. V lost 0 bases, J lost 2 bases, and 20 bases lay in between. CDR3 nucleotides: TGTGCCAGCAGCGTAGGGGCGAGACCCACCGGTACAAACTATGGCTACACCTTC. Protein sequence: CASSVGARPTGTNYGYTF.

This clone was counted a single time. V usage is TRBV19 and J usage is TRBJ1-1; no reliable D call. The CDR3 consists of 15 residues. The germline CDR1 and CDR2 sequences are LNHDA and SQIVND (reference sequence). V was pared by 4 bases and J by 5 bases, with 17 bases between. The CDR3 protein is CASSNLGGPRTEAFF. The CDR3 region has the DNA TGTGCCAGTAGTAACCTCGGTGGTCCACGGACTGAAGCTTTCTTT.

The rearrangement uses TRBV30 and TRBJ2-2, with TRBD1 identical over 7 bases. The CDR3 totals 14 residues. V lost 1 base to trimming and J lost 2 bases; unmatched junction nucleotides: 1. Germline V lookup: CDR1 GTSNPN, CDR2 SVGIG (reference sequence). The CDR3 DNA reads TGTGCCTGGAGTGGACAGGGAAACACCGGGGAGCTGTTTTTT. Protein: CAWSGQGNTGELFF.

The rearrangement joins TRBV10-3 to TRBJ2-7, with D tentatively TRBD1 (5 bases). CDR3 length: 17 amino acids. V gave up 0 bases and J gave up 0 bases, with 15 bases separating them. Germline-derived CDR1 and CDR2 are ENHRY and SYGVKD. CDR3 bases: TGTGCCATCAGTGAGTCAGGGGTAGGCTTAAGCTCCTACGAGCAGTACTTC. Its protein product is CAISESGVGLSSYEQYF.

V usage is TRBV5-1 and J usage is TRBJ1-1; no definite D call. The germline CDR1 and CDR2 sequences are SGHRS and YFSETQ. V lost 6 bases and J lost 1, with 16 bases in between. This CDR3 contains 15 residues. The CDR3 nucleotides are TGCGCCAGCAATTCTGCGCGTCTCTCGAACACTGAAGCTTTCTTT. Residues: CASNSARLSNTEAFF. The full variable domain, in which reference TRBV5-1 and TRBJ1-1 provide the parts outside the CDR3, is KAGVTQTPRYLIKTRGQQVTLSCSPISGHRSVSWYQQTPGQGLQFLFEYFSETQRNKGNFPGRFSGRQFSNSRSEMNVSTLELGDSALYLCASNSARLSNTEAFFGQGTRLTVV.

V and J are TRBV27 and TRBJ1-2, with TRBD1 matching over 7 bases. CDR3 length: 14 amino acids. Germline V gene data show CDR1 as MNHEY and CDR2 as SMNVEV (reference sequence). Trimming at V came to 4 bases and at J to 3 bases, leaving 5 bases not matched to a gene. CDR3 region: CASSYRGWDYGYTF. The CDR3 bases are TGTGCCAGCAGTTACAGGGGATGGGACTATGGCTACACCTTC.

In this sample, this clone turned up once. V usage is TRBV2 and J usage is TRBJ2-2, with 7 bases that match TRBD1. This CDR3 is 14 amino acids long. Germline V lookup: CDR1 SNHLY, CDR2 FYNNEI. The V and J ends lost 7 bases and 5 bases, in that order; junction bases with no gene match: 7. The CDR3 here is CASKGALRTGELFF. The CDR3 DNA reads TGTGCCAGCAAGGGGGCACTTAGGACCGGGGAGCTGTTTTTT.

The CDR3 bases are TGCAGCGTTGAAGAGTTCGGCAGGGAAGGCTACACCTTC. Amino acid sequence: CSVEEFGREGYTF. V usage is TRBV29-1 and J usage is TRBJ1-2, with D maybe TRBD1 (5 bases). The ends were cut back, 0 bases at V and 8 bases at J, with 13 bases in the middle. This CDR3 contains 13 residues. Germline values: CDR1 SQVTM, CDR2 ANQGSEA.

The genes are TRBV18 and TRBJ1-1, with TRBD1 matching over 11 bases. The CDR3 is 15 residues long. Germline CDR1 KGHSH, CDR2 LQKENI. Losses at the gene ends were 6 bases for V and 6 bases for J; bases not matched to a gene: 9. CDR3 amino acids: CASSRRTGGDAEAFF. CDR3 DNA: TGTGCCAGCTCCCGAAGGACAGGGGGCGACGCTGAAGCTTTCTTT.

The rearrangement joins TRBV5-4 to TRBJ1-1; D remains ambiguous. Germline V gene sequence: CDR1 SGHNT, CDR2 YYREEE (reference sequence). The V and J ends lost 4 bases and 1 base respectively, with 2 bases between them. The CDR3 loop spans 11 amino acids. The CDR3: CASSQNTEAFF. CDR3 nucleotides: TGTGCCAGCAGCCAGAACACTGAAGCTTTCTTT.

The chain uses TRBV5-1 and TRBJ2-5, with D perhaps TRBD1 (8 bases). Looked up from germline, CDR1 is SGHRS and CDR2 is YFSETQ. The CDR3 is made up of 15 amino acids. Trimming removed 4 bases at V and 1 base at J, with 14 bases between. As DNA, the CDR3 is TGCGCCAGCAGCCTACAGGGGGGGACCCAAGAGACCCAGTACTTC. This gives the protein CASSLQGGTQETQYF.

The chain employs TRBV18 and TRBJ2-7; 8 bases agree with TRBD1. This CDR3 contains 14 residues. Germline trimming cut 3 bases from V and 1 base from J; bases unmatched to any gene: 2. Germline CDR1 and CDR2: KGHSH and LQKENI. In nucleotides, the CDR3 is TGTGCCAGCTCACCCAGGACAGGGTCCTACGAGCAGTACTTC. Protein sequence: CASSPRTGSYEQYF.

Worth noting for this clone: Other DNA sequences from this sample encode an identical CDR3 as well. The chain is built from TRBV19 and TRBJ1-5; D gene unclear. Trimming shortened V by 2 bases and J by 7 bases, and 6 bases separated the two germline ends. CDR3 size: 12 residues. In germline, CDR1 is LNHDA, CDR2 SQIVND (reference sequence). The CDR3 bases are TGTGCCAGTAGTATACGAGAACAGCCCCAGCATTTT. It encodes CASSIREQPQHF.

V is TRBV6-5 and J is TRBJ2-7; 9 nucleotides match TRBD2. V trimming: 5 bases; J trimming: 2 bases; junction bases outside the gene matches: 7. Germline assignment: CDR1 MNHEY and CDR2 SVGAGI. The CDR3 runs to 15 residues. The CDR3, as DNA: TGTGCCAGCAGTCCGCAGCGGGGGGCCCCCTACGAGCAGTACTTC. Amino acid sequence: CASSPQRGAPYEQYF.

The genes are TRBV4-1 and TRBJ2-3, with D tentatively TRBD1 (5 bases). CDR3 length: 15 residues. V gave up 3 bases and J gave up 1 base, with 11 bases separating them. Germline V gives CDR1 MGHRA, CDR2 YSYEKL. The CDR3 loop reads CASSHLGAGTDTQYF. The CDR3 bases are TGCGCCAGCAGCCACCTTGGGGCGGGCACAGATACGCAGTATTTT.

The chain couples TRBV10-3 to TRBJ1-1, with TRBD1 identical over 7 bases. The CDR3 has 14 residues. From germline, CDR1 is ENHRY and CDR2 SYGVKD. After removal of 3 bases from V and 6 bases from J, the junction contained 7 bases not matched to a gene. The CDR3 sequence is CAISDYQGGAEAFF. The CDR3 DNA sequence: TGTGCCATCAGTGACTACCAGGGGGGCGCTGAAGCTTTCTTT.

This chain's CDR3 is CASSLRTGVDEQYF. For the CDR3, the DNA is TGTGCCAGCAGCCTCAGGACGGGGGTAGACGAGCAGTACTTC. V usage is TRBV6-1 and J usage is TRBJ2-7, with a weak D call TRBD2 (6 bases). This CDR3 has 14 amino acids. The V and J ends lost 6 bases and 5 bases respectively, with 17 bases between them. Germline V gives CDR1 MNHNS, CDR2 SASEGT.

The count of this clone is one. The J gene is TRBJ1-6, the V gene TRBV5-4; the D is unclear. The germline gives CDR1 SGHNT, CDR2 YYREEE (reference sequence). V dropped 1 base and J dropped 4 bases, with 12 bases sitting between them. The CDR3 runs to 16 residues. The CDR3 protein is CASSLTGGNYNSPLHF. As DNA, the CDR3 is TGTGCCAGCAGCTTGACTGGAGGGAATTATAATTCACCCCTCCACTTT.

The rearrangement joins TRBV28 to TRBJ2-3; 12 bases are shared with TRBD2. Germline V lookup: CDR1 MDHEN, CDR2 SYDVKM. CDR3 size: 16 residues. Losses at the gene ends were 3 bases for V and 4 bases for J; bases not matched to a gene: 5. The CDR3 loop is CASSLLAGGPPDTQYF. The DNA for the CDR3 is TGTGCCAGCAGTTTGCTAGCGGGGGGGCCCCCAGATACGCAGTATTTT. Drawing the rest from reference TRBV28 and TRBJ2-3, the complete variable domain is DVKVTQSSRYLVKRTGEKVFLECVQDMDHENMFWYRQDPGLGLRLIYFSYDVKMKEKGDIPEGYSVSREKKERFSLILESASTNQTSMYLCASSLLAGGPPDTQYFGPGTRLTVL.

The chain couples TRBV5-1 to TRBJ2-7, with no clear D. Deletions cut 0 bases from V and 0 bases from J, with 4 bases between. Germline CDR1 SGHRS, CDR2 YFSETQ. CDR3 length: 13 residues. CDR3 residues: CASSLDNSYEQYF. Here the CDR3 DNA reads TGCGCCAGCAGCTTGGACAACTCCTACGAGCAGTACTTC.

The genes are TRBV14 and TRBJ1-2; D remains unclear. In germline, CDR1 is SGHDN, CDR2 FVKESK. CDR3 length: 15 residues. Trimming left V 0 bases short and J 4 bases short, with 12 bases between. The CDR3 region has the DNA TGTGCCAGCAGCCAAGAGTCGAAAGCAAGCTATGGCTACACCTTC. It specifies CASSQESKASYGYTF.

This clone came up once. CDR3 sequence (DNA): TGCAGTGCTAGTCACATTGAAGCTTTCTTT. This codes for CSASHIEAFF. The V gene is TRBV20-1, the J gene TRBJ1-1; D gene ambiguous. The V end was cut by 3 bases, the J end by 7 bases, with 6 bases between. Per the germline V gene, CDR1 is DFQATT and CDR2 is SNEGSKA (reference sequence). CDR3 length: 10 amino acids.

This clone was picked up one time. The V gene is TRBV30, the J gene TRBJ1-1; tentative D call: TRBD1 (6 bases). Trimming took off 5 bases at V and 1 base at J, with 20 bases between the two ends. Germline V gives CDR1 GTSNPN, CDR2 SVGIG (reference sequence). CDR3 length equals 16 residues. CDR3 bases: TGTGCCTGGGTAACAGGGAGGGGGTTCAAGAACACTGAAGCTTTCTTT. This gives the protein CAWVTGRGFKNTEAFF.

The chain links TRBV6-1 to TRBJ2-5; maybe TRBD2 (7 bases). The CDR3 loop spans 14 amino acids. Trimming removed 3 bases at V and 2 bases at J, with 10 bases between. Germline V gene sequence: CDR1 MNHNS, CDR2 SASEGT. The CDR3 DNA reads TGTGCCAGCAGTGAGAGGGGGGGGCAAGAGACCCAGTACTTC. This translates into CASSERGGQETQYF.

The V and J genes are TRBV7-6 and TRBJ2-5; TRBD1 aligns across 9 bases. The J call may be in error: the DNA end matches TRBJ2-7 better. Germline lookup yields CDR1 SGHVS and CDR2 FNYEAQ. The CDR3 is 14 residues long. This CDR3 reads CASSSGTGPYEQYF. CDR3 coding DNA: TGTGCCAGCAGCTCTGGGACAGGGCCTTACGAGCAGTACTTC.

The V and J genes are TRBV6-5 and TRBJ2-1; 9 nucleotides align to TRBD2. The CDR3 sequence is 14 residues long. Germline V gives CDR1 MNHEY, CDR2 SVGAGI. The V segment lost 0 bases and the J segment 13 bases; nucleotides outside the gene matches: 7. Written as DNA, the CDR3 is TGTGCCAGCAGTTACTCGGGAGGGGGACTAGCCCAGTTCTTC. Encoded protein: CASSYSGGGLAQFF.

J is TRBJ1-1 and V is TRBV28, with 10 bases identical to TRBD1. V trimming: 6 bases; J trimming: 6 bases; junction bases outside the gene matches: 4. This CDR3 has 13 residues. Per the germline V gene, CDR1 is MDHEN and CDR2 is SYDVKM. The CDR3 loop reads CASSQGTGAEAFF. The CDR3 DNA sequence: TGTGCCAGCAGCCAAGGGACAGGGGCTGAAGCTTTCTTT.

This chain joins TRBV5-1 and TRBJ2-7; weak D call: TRBD1 (6 bases). The CDR3 totals 14 residues. Trimming removed 5 bases at V and 1 base at J, with 13 bases between. The V gene's germline CDR1 is SGHRS and CDR2 YFSETQ. Written as DNA, the CDR3 is TGCGCCAGCAGGAGTCAAGGGACATCCTACGAGCAGTACTTC. Translated, it gives CASRSQGTSYEQYF.

This chain uses TRBV29-1 with TRBJ1-4, with a tentative D call TRBD1 (5 bases). The V end was cut by 7 bases, the J end by 6 bases, with 12 bases between. From germline, CDR1 is SQVTM and CDR2 ANQGSEA. The CDR3 totals 12 residues. In DNA, the CDR3 is TGCAGCGGGGAAGGGGATGATGAAAAACTGTTTTTT. This translates into CSGEGDDEKLFF. Together with reference TRBV29-1 and TRBJ1-4, the CDR3 gives the full variable domain: SAVISQKPSRDICQRGTSLTIQCQVDSQVTMMFWYRQQPGQSLTLIATANQGSEATYESGFVIDKFPISRPNLTFSTLTVSNMSPEDSSIYLCSGEGDDEKLFFGSGTQLSVL.